The sequence of this T cell receptor beta chain was determined in a study of shared clonotypes between healthy human individuals. Study-level points and caveats: In general, naive subsets displayed greater estimated richness than memory subsets did. Unshared clonotypes carried lower generation probabilities than those common to all four donors.

Sorted-subset replicate PCRs used around 0.2 ug DNA, approximately 33,000 T cell genomes. The repertoire was sequenced with immunoSEQ multiplex PCR; TCRdb's copy has only in-frame clones and lacks some. The sample lists about 2.1 million clones; 85% to 95% were seen once. As concerns this clone: No antigen is known for it.

It was CD45RO-negative cells, positively selected for CCR7, that made up naive CD8 cells, with terminally differentiated effector memory CD45RA+ cells excluded. All donors qualified as healthy HIV-negative adults and had experienced no recent acute infections or vaccinations. CDR1 and CDR2 (germline): MNHEY, SMNVEV (reference sequence). Trimming took off 2 bases at V and 9 bases at J, with 11 bases between the two ends. There are 13 residues in the CDR3. The origin of this receptor is a man between 18 and 29 years old in good health. Some clones in this sample may be carry-over from other donors' samples. Sequenced: naive CD8+ T cells from PBMCs. This chain joins TRBV27 and TRBJ2-1; D gene ambiguous. In DNA, the CDR3 is TGTGCCAGCAGTTTAGTTAGATGGGCTGAGCAGTTCTTC. Encoded protein: CASSLVRWAEQFF.